There are a few counts of the clone carrying this T cell receptor beta chain. Its cognate antigen is unknown. The data belong to a study of T cells after yellow fever vaccination. The study's findings and limits: The booster saw the reappearance of most primary-vaccination clones (roughly 95% CD4, less than 90% CD8). Only a minor proportion of clonotypes was detected across both CD4 and CD8 compartments. Repertoires sorted by FACS could include abundant clonotypes that are contaminants from the bulk population.

V dropped 4 bases and J dropped 6; count of bases not matched to a gene: 6. Germline loops: CDR1 SGHRS, CDR2 YFSETQ. The CDR3 sequence is 15 residues long. TCRdb independently ran MiXCR on the 5' RACE reads; one entry per CDR3 protein. Among 300,000 to 400,000 distinct CDR3 sequences listed, 6.2% were seen once. The V gene is TRBV5-1, the J gene TRBJ2-2, with 10 bases lining up with TRBD2. This TCR was sampled from a man under 40 who received the YFV17D yellow fever vaccine. The material sequenced was PBMCs, taken 5 days after the yellow fever booster vaccination. The DNA for the CDR3 is TGCGCCAGCAGCGCCCTAGCGGGAGTGGCCGGGGAGCTGTTTTTT. Protein product: CASSALAGVAGELFF. Full variable domain (rest looked up from reference TRBV5-1 and TRBJ2-2): KAGVTQTPRYLIKTRGQQVTLSCSPISGHRSVSWYQQTPGQGLQFLFEYFSETQRNKGNFPGRFSGRQFSNSRSEMNVSTLELGDSALYLCASSALAGVAGELFFGEGSRLTVL.